A selection of T cell receptor beta chains follows, all from one sample in a study of T cells after yellow fever vaccination. Each CDR3 protein gets one entry after TCRdb re-called the 5' RACE reads with MiXCR. The table includes a few hundred thousand distinct CDR3 sequences, roughly 4.3% detected once. The sequencing here drew on PBMCs, taken 5 days after the yellow fever booster vaccination. The origin of the receptors is a man aged 18-30 years who received the YFV17D yellow fever vaccine. Each CDR3 is given with its conserved first and last residue. A D gene is named only where the DNA matches it firmly. Clone size is shown for a subset of rows, as once, few, many or a class of expanded clone.

DNA: TGTGCCAGCAGTTACGAAGGAACGGTGGTAGGTCAGCCCCAGCATTTT; CDR3: CASSYEGTVVGQPQHF; D: NA; size: NA; J: TRBJ1-5; V: TRBV6-2/TRBV6-3
DNA: TGCGCCAGCAGCTTGGCGGCCCGATCGGGACTAGCGGGGCCTTCCTACGAGCAGTACTTC; CDR3: CASSLAARSGLAGPSYEQYF; D: TRBD2; size: many; J: TRBJ2-7; V: TRBV5-1
DNA: TGTGCCATCACCCAACAGGCAGGAAACACCATATATTTT; CDR3: CAITQQAGNTIYF; D: NA; size: NA; J: TRBJ1-3; V: TRBV10-3
DNA: TGTGCCAGCAGCTTCCTTCCGGGACTAGCGGGGCGCTCTAGCACAGATACGCAGTATTTT; CDR3: CASSFLPGLAGRSSTDTQYF; D: TRBD2; size: NA; J: TRBJ2-3; V: TRBV7-2
DNA: TGTGCCAGCAGCCGAAGCACGATTAGGATGGCTGAGCAGTTCTTC; CDR3: CASSRSTIRMAEQFF; D: NA; size: many; J: TRBJ2-1; V: TRBV4-2
DNA: TGCGCCAGCAGCCAAGCGAGCGCTCCGGGGGAGACCCAGTACTTC; CDR3: CASSQASAPGETQYF; D: NA; size: NA; J: TRBJ2-5; V: TRBV4-3
DNA: TGTGCCAGCAGCCTAGGACAGATTTCACCCCTCCACTTT; CDR3: CASSLGQISPLHF; D: NA; size: many; J: TRBJ1-6; V: TRBV7-6
DNA: TGTGCCAGCAGGGAAGGACAGACAGATACGCAGTATTTT; CDR3: CASREGQTDTQYF; D: NA; size: many; J: TRBJ2-3; V: TRBV2
DNA: TGTGCCAGCAGCTACAGGGGTAGCGGCTATGGCTACACCTTC; CDR3: CASSYRGSGYGYTF; D: TRBD1; size: NA; J: TRBJ1-2; V: TRBV6-5
DNA: TGTGCCAGCAGTTGGGTAGGCCAAGAGACCCAGTACTTC; CDR3: CASSWVGQETQYF; D: NA; size: many; J: TRBJ2-5; V: TRBV7-9
DNA: TGTGCCAGCTCACCACGCGGTAATGGCTACACCTTC; CDR3: CASSPRGNGYTF; D: NA; size: many; J: TRBJ1-2; V: TRBV18
DNA: TGCGCCAGCAGAGGGTTCTCCTACGAGCAGTACTTC; CDR3: CASRGFSYEQYF; D: NA; size: many; J: TRBJ2-7; V: TRBV5-1
DNA: TGCAGTGCTAAAAGGGCTGATCACTATGGCTACACCTTC; CDR3: CSAKRADHYGYTF; D: NA; size: many; J: TRBJ1-2; V: TRBV20-1
DNA: TGTGCCAGCAGTGGACAGCTAGCCAAAAACATTCAGTACTTC; CDR3: CASSGQLAKNIQYF; D: NA; size: NA; J: TRBJ2-4; V: TRBV12-3/TRBV12-4
DNA: TGTGCCAGCAGCCCCGGCCCACTTCGGTCCGAGCAGTACTTC; CDR3: CASSPGPLRSEQYF; D: NA; size: few; J: TRBJ2-7; V: TRBV7-9
DNA: TGTGCCAGCAGTTTCCTGGGAGATACGCAGTATTTT; CDR3: CASSFLGDTQYF; D: NA; size: many; J: TRBJ2-3; V: TRBV12-3/TRBV12-4
DNA: TGTGCCAGCAGTAAAGCGGGAGCACAAGAGACCCAGTACTTC; CDR3: CASSKAGAQETQYF; D: TRBD2; size: few; J: TRBJ2-5; V: TRBV2
DNA: TGTGCCAGCAGCTCCGGATGGTATGGCTACACCTTC; CDR3: CASSSGWYGYTF; D: NA; size: NA; J: TRBJ1-2; V: TRBV5-6
DNA: TGCAGTACTAGAGATCACCGGGGTCAAGAGACCCAGTACTTC; CDR3: CSTRDHRGQETQYF; D: NA; size: NA; J: TRBJ2-5; V: TRBV20-1
DNA: TGTGCCAGCACTTTCGGGGGGCCCCAAGAGACCCAGTACTTC; CDR3: CASTFGGPQETQYF; D: NA; size: NA; J: TRBJ2-5; V: TRBV12-3/TRBV12-4
DNA: TGTGCCAGCAGCCGACACCGGACAGGGGGCCGCCAGTTCTTC; CDR3: CASSRHRTGGRQFF; D: TRBD1; size: few; J: TRBJ2-1; V: TRBV6-5
DNA: TGTGCCAGCAGTTACCCCGCTTGGGATACGCAGTATTTT; CDR3: CASSYPAWDTQYF; D: NA; size: few; J: TRBJ2-3; V: TRBV6-2/TRBV6-3
DNA: TGTGCCAGCAGCCATGCGTTCAAGGATCCAGACCAAGAGACCCAGTACTTC; CDR3: CASSHAFKDPDQETQYF; D: NA; size: many; J: TRBJ2-5; V: TRBV4-2
DNA: TGCAGTGCTACCCTCCCCAGGGCGAATTCACCCCTCCACTTT; CDR3: CSATLPRANSPLHF; D: NA; size: few; J: TRBJ1-6; V: TRBV20-1
DNA: TGTGCCAGCAGCACCCCGGGACAGGGGTCCCACGAGCAGTACTTC; CDR3: CASSTPGQGSHEQYF; D: TRBD1; size: few; J: TRBJ2-7; V: TRBV12-3/TRBV12-4
DNA: TGTGCCAGCAGCAACCGGGTCAATCTAAATAGCCCCCACAATGAGCAGTTCTTC; CDR3: CASSNRVNLNSPHNEQFF; D: NA; size: NA; J: TRBJ2-1; V: TRBV5-8
DNA: TGTGCCAGCAGCTTAACTTCGGGGGGGCTCTACGAGCAGTACTTC; CDR3: CASSLTSGGLYEQYF; D: TRBD2; size: few; J: TRBJ2-7; V: TRBV7-2
DNA: TGTGCCAGCAGCGAGCGGGACAGCTCCTTCTATGGCTACACCTTC; CDR3: CASSERDSSFYGYTF; D: TRBD1; size: NA; J: TRBJ1-2; V: TRBV7-2
DNA: TGTGCCAGCAGCGTAGTGCCCCTAGCGGGGGAATTCAATGAGCAGTTCTTC; CDR3: CASSVVPLAGEFNEQFF; D: TRBD2; size: few; J: TRBJ2-1; V: TRBV9
DNA: TGTGCCAGCAGCAAGATGGGGGGGATCGAAAAACTGTTTTTT; CDR3: CASSKMGGIEKLFF; D: NA; size: once; J: TRBJ1-4; V: TRBV5-5
DNA: TGTGCCAGCAGTTCCTTCTGGTTTGGGACGAGGTTAACTGAAAAACTGTTTTTT; CDR3: CASSSFWFGTRLTEKLFF; D: NA; size: many; J: TRBJ1-4; V: TRBV28
DNA: TGTGCCAGCCGTTCGGGGTGGGGGGATGTCACCGGGGAGCTGTTTTTT; CDR3: CASRSGWGDVTGELFF; D: NA; size: NA; J: TRBJ2-2; V: TRBV28
DNA: TGCAGTGCACAGACAGGGGGTGAAAACATTCAGTACTTC; CDR3: CSAQTGGENIQYF; D: TRBD1; size: many; J: TRBJ2-4; V: TRBV20-1
DNA: TGTGCCATCAGTGGTACTAGCGGGTCTCCAGATACGCAGTATTTT; CDR3: CAISGTSGSPDTQYF; D: TRBD2; size: many; J: TRBJ2-3; V: TRBV10-3
DNA: TGTGCCAGCAGTGAGGGGGGACAGGGGATTAGTCAGCCCCAGCATTTT; CDR3: CASSEGGQGISQPQHF; D: TRBD1; size: many; J: TRBJ1-5; V: TRBV25-1
DNA: TGTGCCAGCAGTGATACAGGGGGCTTCTACGAGCAGTACTTC; CDR3: CASSDTGGFYEQYF; D: TRBD1; size: few; J: TRBJ2-7; V: TRBV6-1
DNA: TGTGCCAGCAGCTTACTAATAGGGGAGGTGTACTTC; CDR3: CASSLLIGEVYF; D: NA; size: NA; J: TRBJ2-4; V: TRBV7-2
DNA: TGCGCCAGCAGCTACTACGACAGCACAGATACGCAGTATTTT; CDR3: CASSYYDSTDTQYF; D: NA; size: NA; J: TRBJ2-3; V: TRBV5-1
DNA: TGTGCCAGCAGTTACGGGGACAGGGAAAACAATGAGCAGTTCTTC; CDR3: CASSYGDRENNEQFF; D: TRBD1; size: NA; J: TRBJ2-1; V: TRBV6-2/TRBV6-3
DNA: TGCGCCAGCAGCTTGGCCTCGTTCAATGAAAAACTGTTTTTT; CDR3: CASSLASFNEKLFF; D: NA; size: few; J: TRBJ1-4; V: TRBV5-1
DNA: TGCGCCAGCAGCCACCCGGACAGTAATTCACCCCTCCACTTT; CDR3: CASSHPDSNSPLHF; D: NA; size: NA; J: TRBJ1-6; V: TRBV4-1
DNA: TGTGCCAGCAGCTTGGAAGGCAGCGTGGGTTCACCCCTCCACTTT; CDR3: CASSLEGSVGSPLHF; D: NA; size: few; J: TRBJ1-6; V: TRBV5-4
DNA: TGTGCCAGCAGCCGGGCCGACAGGGGAACTACGCAGTATTTT; CDR3: CASSRADRGTTQYF; D: TRBD1; size: few; J: TRBJ2-3; V: TRBV7-9
DNA: TGTGCCAGCAGCTATGTAGCGGGGGGGTTAGCAGATACGCAGTATTTT; CDR3: CASSYVAGGLADTQYF; D: TRBD2; size: few; J: TRBJ2-3; V: TRBV7-2
DNA: TGCGCCAGCAGCTTGTCGGTCACCGATTTAGATACGCAGTATTTT; CDR3: CASSLSVTDLDTQYF; D: NA; size: few; J: TRBJ2-3; V: TRBV5-1
DNA: TGTGCCAGCAGCTTAAGGGGACAGAGGTATGAAGCTTTCTTT; CDR3: CASSLRGQRYEAFF; D: TRBD1; size: few; J: TRBJ1-1; V: TRBV13
DNA: TGTGCCAGCAGTCCTACCCCGAGGGGGGGTGGTGGCTACACCTTC; CDR3: CASSPTPRGGGGYTF; D: NA; size: few; J: TRBJ1-2; V: TRBV27
DNA: TGCGCCAGCAGCTTGATACCCCGGGACAGGGGGTTGAATGAGCAGTTCTTC; CDR3: CASSLIPRDRGLNEQFF; D: TRBD1; size: many; J: TRBJ2-1; V: TRBV5-1
DNA: TGTGCCACCAGTGGAGGGACACGACAGCCCCAGCATTTT; CDR3: CATSGGTRQPQHF; D: NA; size: few; J: TRBJ1-5; V: TRBV24-1
DNA: TGTGCCACCAGCAGAGTCGAACTTCGCCAAGGGTCCCAGTACTTC; CDR3: CATSRVELRQGSQYF; D: NA; size: many; J: TRBJ2-5; V: TRBV15
DNA: TGCAGCGTTGAAGTCGGACTACAACAAGAGACCCAGTACTTC; CDR3: CSVEVGLQQETQYF; D: NA; size: NA; J: TRBJ2-5; V: TRBV29-1
DNA: TGTGCCAGCAGCCAATTTTTTTCCGGGGAGCTGTTTTTT; CDR3: CASSQFFSGELFF; D: NA; size: few; J: TRBJ2-2; V: TRBV3-1